This T cell receptor beta chain was identified during a study of blood T cell repertoires in COVID-19. Across the whole study: Specimens from acute and convalescent COVID-19 originated in the United States, Italy and Spain.

The assay was immunoSEQ multiplex PCR, and TCRdb's table has in-frame clones only and misses some. Among a few hundred thousand clones, approximately 85% were seen once, and the ten largest hold around 2%. The sample consisted of PBMCs or T cells enriched from blood (not recorded which). This sequence was found in a woman aged 45-65 years who had recovered from COVID-19.

CDR3 region: CASSPLTGRTEAFF. CDR3 DNA: TGTGCCAGCAGTCCCCTGACAGGACGGACTGAAGCTTTCTTT. This chain connects TRBV7-6 to TRBJ1-1, with D possibly being TRBD1 (6 bases). The CDR3 contains 14 residues. The germline V gene encodes CDR1 SGHVS and CDR2 FNYEAQ. Trimming took 6 bases from V and 5 from J, leaving 16 bases between them.